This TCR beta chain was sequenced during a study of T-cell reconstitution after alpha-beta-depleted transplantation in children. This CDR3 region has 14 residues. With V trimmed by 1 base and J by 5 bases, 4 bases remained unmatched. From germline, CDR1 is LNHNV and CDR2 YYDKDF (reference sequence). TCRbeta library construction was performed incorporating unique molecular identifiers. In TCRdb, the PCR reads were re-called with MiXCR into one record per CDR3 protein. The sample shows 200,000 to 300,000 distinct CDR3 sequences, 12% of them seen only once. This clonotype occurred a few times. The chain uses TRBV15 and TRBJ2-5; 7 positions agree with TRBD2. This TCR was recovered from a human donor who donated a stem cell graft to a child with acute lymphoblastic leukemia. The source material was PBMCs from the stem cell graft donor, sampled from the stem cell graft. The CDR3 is CATSRAGGHETQYF. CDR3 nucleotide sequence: TGTGCCACCAGCAGAGCGGGAGGTCATGAGACCCAGTACTTC.